This T cell receptor (beta chain) was sequenced in a study of OX40 agonist ivuxolimab in advanced cancers. Profiled with immunoSEQ multiplex PCR; TCRdb holds only in-frame clones, not every one. The table has fewer than 140,000 clones, 90% seen once; the top ten hold about 0.48%. The CDR3 spans 13 residues. V was cut by 5 bases and J by 4 bases, with 9 bases left in between. The germline gives CDR1 SGHAT, CDR2 FQNNGV. The sequences come from CD4+ or CD8+ T cells sorted from blood, collected in a trial of the OX40 agonist ivuxolimab. The chain couples TRBV11-2 to TRBJ2-1; possible D gene TRBD1, 6 bases. This clonotype originated in an adult with an advanced solid tumor such as melanoma, head and neck, liver or kidney cancer. The CDR3 DNA reads TGTGCCAGCAGCGGACAGAGGTACAATGAGCAGTTCTTC. Translating gives CASSGQRYNEQFF.